This record covers a single T cell receptor (beta chain). These data come from a study of T cell changes during pregnancy in multiple sclerosis. Assay: immunoSEQ multiplex PCR; the TCRdb copy retains only in-frame clones and omits some. The data contain some 77,000 clones, around nine tenths of them singletons. J lost 0 bases, V lost 4 bases, and 8 bases had no gene match. The germline gives CDR1 LGHNA, CDR2 YNFKEQ. The CDR3 is 17 residues long. Specimen: CD4+ T cells from peripheral blood mononuclear cells, collected before pregnancy. This TCR came from a female donor with multiple sclerosis, enrolled in a pregnancy study. V is TRBV4-2 and J is TRBJ2-1, with TRBD1 matching over 8 bases. CDR3 residues: CASSPRQGPSSYNEQFF. Here the CDR3 DNA reads TGTGCCAGCAGCCCCCGACAGGGGCCAAGCTCCTACAATGAGCAGTTCTTC.